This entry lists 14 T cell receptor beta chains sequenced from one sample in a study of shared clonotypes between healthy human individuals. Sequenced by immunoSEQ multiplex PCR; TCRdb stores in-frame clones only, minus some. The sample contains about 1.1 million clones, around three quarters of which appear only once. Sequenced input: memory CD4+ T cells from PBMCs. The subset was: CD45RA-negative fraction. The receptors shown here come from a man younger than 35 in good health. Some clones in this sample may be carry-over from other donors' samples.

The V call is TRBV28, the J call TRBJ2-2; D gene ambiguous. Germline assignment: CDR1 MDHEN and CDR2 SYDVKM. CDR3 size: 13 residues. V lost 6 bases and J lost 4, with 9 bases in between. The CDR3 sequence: CASSRAGTGELFF. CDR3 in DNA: TGTGCCAGCAGCCGTGCAGGCACCGGGGAGCTGTTTTTT.

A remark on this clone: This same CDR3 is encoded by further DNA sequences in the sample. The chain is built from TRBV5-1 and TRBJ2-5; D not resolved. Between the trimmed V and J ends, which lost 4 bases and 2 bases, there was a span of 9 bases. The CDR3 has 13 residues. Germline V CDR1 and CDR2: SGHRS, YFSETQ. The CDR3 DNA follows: TGCGCCAGCAGCCGCGACGGACAAGAGACCCAGTACTTC. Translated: CASSRDGQETQYF.

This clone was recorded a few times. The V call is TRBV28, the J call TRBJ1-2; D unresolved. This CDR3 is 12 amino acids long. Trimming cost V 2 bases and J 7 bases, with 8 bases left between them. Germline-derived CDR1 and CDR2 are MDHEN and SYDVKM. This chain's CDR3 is CASSLSEGGYTF. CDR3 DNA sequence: TGTGCCAGCAGTTTAAGCGAGGGTGGCTACACCTTC.

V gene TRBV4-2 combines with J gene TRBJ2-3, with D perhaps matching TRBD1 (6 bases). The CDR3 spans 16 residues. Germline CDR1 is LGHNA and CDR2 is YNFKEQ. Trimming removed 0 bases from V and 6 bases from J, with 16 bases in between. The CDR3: CASSQEDSLYADTQYF. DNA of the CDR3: TGTGCCAGCAGCCAAGAGGACAGTCTCTACGCGGATACGCAGTATTTT.

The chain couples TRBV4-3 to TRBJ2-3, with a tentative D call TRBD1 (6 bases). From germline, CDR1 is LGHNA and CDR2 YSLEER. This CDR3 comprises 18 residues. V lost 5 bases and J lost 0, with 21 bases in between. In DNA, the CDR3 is TGCGCCAGCAGCTCCTCCCATCCAGGGGCCACTAGCACAGATACGCAGTATTTT. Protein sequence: CASSSSHPGATSTDTQYF.

Here the CDR3 reads CASSLIAGGGYTF. The CDR3 region has the DNA TGCGCCAGCAGCCTTATCGCCGGGGGCGGCTACACCTTC. The J gene is TRBJ1-2, the V gene TRBV4-1, with TRBD1 as a possible D gene (6 bases). From germline, CDR1 is MGHRA and CDR2 YSYEKL. V was clipped by 4 bases and J by 8 bases, with 14 bases between them. CDR3 length equals 13 residues.

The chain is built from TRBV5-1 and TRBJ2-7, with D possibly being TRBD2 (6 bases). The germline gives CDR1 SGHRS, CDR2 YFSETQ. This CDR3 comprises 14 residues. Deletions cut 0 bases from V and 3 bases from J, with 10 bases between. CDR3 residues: CASSLESGLYEQYF. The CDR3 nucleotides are TGCGCCAGCAGCTTGGAAAGCGGGCTCTACGAGCAGTACTTC.

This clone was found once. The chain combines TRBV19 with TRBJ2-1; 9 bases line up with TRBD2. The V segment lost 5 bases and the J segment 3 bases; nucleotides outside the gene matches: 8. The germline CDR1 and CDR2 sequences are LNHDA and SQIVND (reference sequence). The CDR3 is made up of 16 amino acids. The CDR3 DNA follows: TGTGCCAGTAGTCCTTTAGCGGGGGCCAGCTACAATGAGCAGTTCTTC. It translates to CASSPLAGASYNEQFF.

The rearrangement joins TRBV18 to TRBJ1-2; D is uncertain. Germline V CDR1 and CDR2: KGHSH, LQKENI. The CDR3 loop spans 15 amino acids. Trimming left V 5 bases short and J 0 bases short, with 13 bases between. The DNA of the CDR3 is TGTGCCAGCTCAGAGACGACCGGATCTAACTATGGCTACACCTTC. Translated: CASSETTGSNYGYTF.

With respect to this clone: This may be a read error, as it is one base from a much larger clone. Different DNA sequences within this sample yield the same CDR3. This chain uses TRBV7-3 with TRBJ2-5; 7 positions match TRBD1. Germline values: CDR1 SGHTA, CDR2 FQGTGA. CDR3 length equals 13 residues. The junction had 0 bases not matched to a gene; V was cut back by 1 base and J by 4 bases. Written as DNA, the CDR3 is TGTGCCAGCAGCTTAAACAGGGGAGAGACCCAGTACTTC. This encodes CASSLNRGETQYF.

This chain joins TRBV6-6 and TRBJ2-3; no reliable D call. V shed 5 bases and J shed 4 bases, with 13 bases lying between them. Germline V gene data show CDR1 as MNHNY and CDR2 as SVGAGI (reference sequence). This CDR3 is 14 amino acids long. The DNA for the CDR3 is TGTGCCAGCAGTACCTCCGACCGGGCAGATACGCAGTATTTT. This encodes CASSTSDRADTQYF.

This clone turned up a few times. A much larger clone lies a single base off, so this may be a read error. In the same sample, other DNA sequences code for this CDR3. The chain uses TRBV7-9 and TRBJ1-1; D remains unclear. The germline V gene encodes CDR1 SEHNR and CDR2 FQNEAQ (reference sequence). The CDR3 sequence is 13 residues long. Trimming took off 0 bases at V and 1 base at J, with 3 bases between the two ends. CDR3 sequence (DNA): TGTGCCAGCAGCTTAGCAGGGAACACTGAAGCTTTCTTT. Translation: CASSLAGNTEAFF.

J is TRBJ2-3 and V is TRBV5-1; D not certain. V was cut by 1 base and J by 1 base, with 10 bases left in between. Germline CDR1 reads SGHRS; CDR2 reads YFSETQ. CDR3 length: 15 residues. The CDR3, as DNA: TGCGCCAGCAGCTTGCTTCCCAGCGGCACAGATACGCAGTATTTT. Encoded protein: CASSLLPSGTDTQYF.

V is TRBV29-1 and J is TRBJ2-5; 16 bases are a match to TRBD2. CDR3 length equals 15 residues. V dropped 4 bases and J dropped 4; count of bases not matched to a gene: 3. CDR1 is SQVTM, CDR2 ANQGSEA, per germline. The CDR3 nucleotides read TGCAGCGTTGGAGGGACTAGCGGGAGGGGAGAGACCCAGTACTTC. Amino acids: CSVGGTSGRGETQYF.